This entry features one TCR beta chain sequence. Its cognate antigen is unknown. This sample is drawn from a study of OX40 agonist ivuxolimab in advanced cancers. Study information: Treatment of patients was with ivuxolimab, an agonistic anti-OX40 (CD134) antibody. Each patient was given ivuxolimab into a vein every 2 weeks, at 0.01 to 10 mg/kg. Three patients, one with hepatocellular carcinoma and two with cutaneous melanoma, responded partially. The study's findings and limits: Also showing low normalized T-cell clonal expansion were some of the nonresponders.

J was trimmed by 1 base and V by 3 bases; bases with no gene match: 8. Germline CDR1 is MGHDK and CDR2 is SYGVNS. CDR3 length: 17 amino acids. Clones were read by immunoSEQ multiplex PCR, and TCRdb kept only the in-frame ones, dropping some. The table has about 82,000 clones, over 65% seen once. Sample: CD4+ or CD8+ T cells sorted from blood, taken in a trial of the OX40 agonist ivuxolimab. The rearrangement uses TRBV25-1 and TRBJ2-3; 9 bases align to TRBD2. The receptor's source is an adult with an advanced solid tumor such as melanoma, head and neck, liver or kidney cancer. The CDR3 spells CASSDRVVAGGTDTQYF. CDR3 sequence (DNA): TGTGCCAGCAGTGACCGGGTGGTAGCGGGGGGCACAGATACGCAGTATTTT.